The present T cell receptor (beta chain) was sequenced within a study of cytomegalovirus exposure and HLA in healthy donors. Study-wide results and caveats: The authors listed 180 or so TCR beta chains as cytomegalovirus-associated.

A note on this clone: The antigen is unknown.

Per the germline V gene, CDR1 is SNHLY and CDR2 is FYNNEI. The CDR3 spans 15 residues. Trimming shortened V by 1 base and J by 5 bases, and 13 bases separated the two germline ends. Profiling relied on immunoSEQ multiplex PCR, and the TCRdb table lists in-frame clones only, not all of them. The sample has tens of thousands of clones; 96% are singletons. This chain joins TRBV2 and TRBJ2-3, with D possibly being TRBD2 (5 bases). Sequencing was performed on PBMCs. The sequence derives from a woman between 18 and 30 years old in good health and CMV-seropositive. This chain's CDR3 is CASSEGRAEVDTQYF. DNA of the CDR3: TGTGCCAGCAGTGAAGGGCGGGCCGAGGTAGATACGCAGTATTTT.